Below are 12 T cell receptor beta chains sequenced from a single sample in a study of OX40 agonist ivuxolimab in advanced cancers. TCRdb's copy holds only in-frame clones and misses some; the assay was immunoSEQ multiplex PCR. This table holds tens of thousands of clones, around nine tenths found once. This specimen consisted of CD4+ or CD8+ T cells sorted from blood, obtained in a trial of the OX40 agonist ivuxolimab. Every receptor here comes from an adult with an advanced solid tumor such as melanoma, head and neck, liver or kidney cancer.

The chain uses TRBV2 and TRBJ2-3; D call uncertain. The V end was cut by 2 bases, the J end by 15 bases, with 6 bases between. The CDR3 consists of 9 residues. Germline V gene sequence: CDR1 SNHLY, CDR2 FYNNEI. CDR3 DNA: TGTGCCAGCAGTGAATGGCATTATTTT. Translating gives CASSEWHYF.

CDR3 bases: TGTGCCAGCAGCCGAGGGGGGGGGAGCTTTAACGAGCAGTACTTC. It codes for CASSRGGGSFNEQYF. The chain has TRBV6-5 and TRBJ2-5; TRBD2 might be the D (7 bases). With the DNA end fitting TRBJ2-7 better, the J assignment may be wrong. Germline CDR1 MNHEY, CDR2 SVGAGI. The CDR3 runs to 15 residues.

V gene TRBV10-3 combines with J gene TRBJ2-1, with TRBD2 identical over 7 bases. This CDR3 is 13 amino acids long. Germline-derived CDR1 and CDR2 are ENHRY and SYGVKD. V lost 10 bases, J lost 6 bases, and 9 bases stayed unmatched. CDR3 nucleotides: TGTGCCAGCCTGCGGGCGGGAGCCAATGAGCAGTTCTTC. Translation: CASLRAGANEQFF.

The V gene is TRBV5-1, the J gene TRBJ2-1; TRBD2 matches 7 bases. Germline V gene sequence: CDR1 SGHRS, CDR2 YFSETQ. The junction had 6 bases not matched to a gene; V was cut back by 1 base and J by 5 bases. The CDR3 extends over 15 amino acids. As DNA, the CDR3 is TGCGCCAGCAGCTTGTCCGTGGGAGGGGACAATGAGCAGTTCTTC. Translation: CASSLSVGGDNEQFF.

The gene calls are TRBV7-2 and TRBJ2-3; tentatively, D is TRBD2 (5 bases). This CDR3 contains 15 residues. CDR1 is SGHTA and CDR2 is FQGNSA in the germline V gene. Trimming cost V 1 base and J 3 bases, with 11 bases left between them. Written as DNA, the CDR3 is TGTGCCAGCAGCTTAGTCGGAGGCACGACAGATACGCAGTATTTT. Protein sequence: CASSLVGGTTDTQYF.

Comment on this clone: A read error may account for a junction end that differs from germline. The V gene is TRBV12-5, the J gene TRBJ2-1; TRBD2 aligns across 8 bases. Germline values: CDR1 LGHNT, CDR2 FRNRAP. The CDR3 runs 17 residues. The CDR3 region is CASGLTTSGFSHNEQFF. The CDR3 region has the DNA TGTGCTAGTGGTTTGACAACTAGCGGATTCTCCCACAATGAGCAGTTCTTC.

The chain links TRBV15 to TRBJ2-3; TRBD2 aligns across 11 bases. The CDR3 is 18 amino acids. Germline V lookup: CDR1 LNHNV, CDR2 YYDKDF (reference sequence). The V gene end was trimmed by 0 bases and the J gene end by 5 bases; junction bases not matched to a gene: 10. This CDR3 reads CATSRDRLAGGVGDTQYF. The CDR3 DNA sequence: TGTGCCACCAGCAGAGATCGGCTAGCGGGAGGTGTTGGAGATACGCAGTATTTT.

The chain carries TRBV7-2 and TRBJ2-3; 13 positions agree with TRBD2. Unmatched junction bases numbered 14, after V lost 0 bases and J lost 8 bases. From germline, CDR1 is SGHTA and CDR2 FQGNSA. This CDR3 is built from 19 residues. CDR3 sequence reads: CASSLAVPGLAGKGGTQYF. Written as DNA, the CDR3 is TGTGCCAGCAGCTTAGCAGTACCGGGACTAGCGGGAAAGGGGGGTACGCAGTATTTT.

V gene TRBV6-4 combines with J gene TRBJ2-1, with 10 bases lining up with TRBD2. Germline CDR1 reads MRHNA; CDR2 reads SNTAGT. CDR3 length: 16 residues. Trimming removed 0 bases from V and 7 bases from J; junction bases left unmatched: 6. The CDR3 region is CASSDSTSGARNEQFF. The CDR3 nucleotides read TGTGCCAGCAGTGACTCAACTAGCGGGGCCAGGAATGAGCAGTTCTTC.

The chain uses TRBV6-1 and TRBJ1-5; 7 bases fit TRBD1. CDR1 and CDR2 from the germline V gene are MNHNS and SASEGT. This CDR3 spans 15 amino acids. The J segment lost 6 bases and the V segment lost 4 bases, leaving 9 bases of the junction unmatched. The chain's CDR3 is CASSGNRGGVQPQHF. DNA for the CDR3: TGTGCCAGCAGTGGTAACAGGGGCGGGGTTCAGCCCCAGCATTTT.

The chain links TRBV5-1 to TRBJ2-3; D remains unclear. Germline CDR1 is SGHRS and CDR2 is YFSETQ. CDR3 length equals 12 residues. V was shortened by 2 bases and J by 4 bases, with 5 bases between the two germline ends. Here the CDR3 DNA reads TGCGCCAGCAGCTTTAGTGCAGATACGCAGTATTTT. Translation: CASSFSADTQYF.

The chain recombines TRBV10-3 with TRBJ2-1, with D maybe TRBD2 (7 bases). Trimming stripped 10 bases from V and 9 bases from J, with 22 bases between. In germline, CDR1 is ENHRY, CDR2 SYGVKD. The CDR3 runs to 14 residues. CDR3 residues: CATHVGGPSGEQFF. In DNA, the CDR3 is TGTGCCACCCATGTCGGGGGGCCCTCAGGTGAGCAGTTCTTC.